This TCR beta chain was recovered during a study of blood T cell repertoires in COVID-19 (dated by TCRdb to the early 2020s). About the full investigation: Samples from collaborators originated in the United States, Italy and Spain and spanned both the acute and convalescent phases of COVID-19. Deeply sampled blood TCRbeta repertoires from subjects exposed to, actively infected with, or recovered from COVID-19 were included in the dataset. Where available, HLA class I and class II types were taken from metadata supplied by the sample provider and were not determined by assay-based typing. A de-identified subject ID, COVID-19 status, age in years and sex were almost always included in the sample metadata. The samples were drawn from two sources: the first 160 participants of the ongoing ImmuneRACE study, and about 1,300 subjects contributed by 6 global collaborators. The prospective study material was composed of cDNA or gDNA derived from T cells, B-cell-depleted T cells, or PBMCs. The repertoires were made available in a free public database intended to serve as a resource for research on the immune response to SARS-CoV-2.

The study at large found these results: How much clinical and demographic metadata was included differed by source and by participant, and the metadata was provided uncurated.

Points on this clone: What this receptor recognizes is not known. No much larger clonotype is one base removed from it; base qualities were not supplied.

Whole blood was collected in K2EDTA tubes by collaborating institutions according to the institutions' own protocols. For TCRbeta analysis, collaborators shipped samples as frozen whole blood, isolated PBMCs, or DNA extracted from either of those sample types. The CDR3 holds 13 amino acids from the cysteine to the phenylalanine. This entry keeps only the CDR3 DNA: 39 bases, framed from base 1. The germline V gene yields SGHRS for CDR1 and YFSETQ for CDR2. V gives up 2 bases and J gives up 8 bases, and the segment between their germline ends measures 14 bases. The immunoSEQ Assay, a bias-controlled multiplex PCR, was used to amplify TCRbeta CDR3 regions from genomic DNA. The authors' analysis ran thus. The number of nucleated cells in each sample was estimated by amplification of reference gene primers within the assay. To quantify the absolute abundance of each unique TCRbeta CDR3 rearrangement, sequence reads were collapsed and filtered. For each sample, productive Simpson clonality was calculated by taking the square root of Simpson's diversity index across productive rearrangements. This immuneACCESS table, as held by TCRdb, lists in-frame sequences with V and J called but not all clones. Of the missing ones, under half trace to an unresolved V gene in checked studies; the others have no known cause. The DNA gave D and trimming, while V, J and clone size come from that table. Here the sample has 110,000 to 150,000 clones; approximately 80% occur a single time. 1.9% of the sample rests with the top ten.

The sequence derives from a woman aged 55-70 years with acute or convalescent COVID-19. The material sequenced was peripheral blood. This chain joins TRBV5-1 to TRBJ2-7; TRBD1 is a weak D gene call, 6 bases matching. The CDR3 is CASSFEQGGKQYF. The nucleotide sequence reads TGCGCCAGCAGCTTCGAACAGGGTGGCAAGCAGTACTTC.